The next 15 T cell receptor beta chains were all read from a single sample in a study of MAIT cells during Salmonella Paratyphi A infection. Study-wide points: MAIT cell TRBV usage was oligoclonal, favouring TRBV20 and TRBV6, and apparently unchanged by infection.

These receptors' targets are unknown. Time point in this sample: mid-infection, around enteric fever diagnosis. The MAIT cell gate was Valpha7.2+ CD161+ T cells, sorted by flow cytometry. Each CDR3 protein gets one entry after TCRdb re-called the 5' RACE reads with MiXCR. Counted here are 900 or so distinct CDR3 sequences, 20% to 25% occurring once; the ten biggest clones make up around 50%. Sequences were derived from MAIT cells from blood, sampled at the middle sampling point of the challenge study. The source is a person aged 18 to 69 who was deliberately infected with Salmonella Paratyphi A in a paratyphoid fever challenge study.

This clonotype is judged medium-sized. V usage is TRBV6-4 and J usage is TRBJ2-1; TRBD2 aligns across 10 bases. CDR1 is MRHNA, CDR2 SNTAGT, per germline. V lost 2 bases, J lost 3 bases, and 1 base stayed unmatched. CDR3 length: 15 amino acids. The CDR3 region has the DNA TGTGCCAGCAGTGACGGGACTAGCGACTACAATGAGCAGTTCTTC. It specifies CASSDGTSDYNEQFF.

This clonotype is termed large (0.1 to 1%). This sequence joins TRBV4-3 and TRBJ2-7, with 11 nucleotides matching TRBD2. The V segment lost 5 bases and the J segment 2 bases; nucleotides outside the gene matches: 5. This CDR3 is built from 15 residues. CDR1 is LGHNA and CDR2 is YSLEER in the germline V gene. CDR3 in DNA: TGCGCCAGCAGCTCCGGACTAGCGGGTCCCTACGAGCAGTACTTC. The encoded protein is CASSSGLAGPYEQYF.

About this clonotype: Compared with germline, one end of the junction differs, possibly owing to a read error. V gene TRBV4-2 combines with J gene TRBJ1-6, with 10 bases matching TRBD1. This CDR3 region has 15 residues. Per germline, CDR1 LGHNA and CDR2 YNFKEQ. As DNA, the CDR3 is TGTGCCAACAGCCAAGGACAGGGGGATAATTCACCCCTCCACTTT. This codes for CANSQGQGDNSPLHF.

This clonotype is judged medium-sized. The rearrangement links TRBV6-2 or TRBV6-3 to TRBJ2-2, with TRBD1 matching over 7 bases. The V gene end was trimmed by 5 bases and the J gene end by 5 bases; junction bases not matched to a gene: 11. The germline CDR1 and CDR2 sequences are MNHEY and SVGEGT. CDR3 length equals 16 residues. The CDR3 loop is CASSQLTDRPTGELFF. In DNA form, the CDR3 reads TGTGCCAGCAGTCAACTCACGGACAGGCCTACCGGGGAGCTGTTTTTT.

This clonotype is medium-sized in the sample. The chain carries TRBV18 and TRBJ1-2; D remains unclear. Germline lookup yields CDR1 KGHSH and CDR2 LQKENI. The CDR3 covers 13 residues. With 1 base removed from V and 8 bases from J, the gap between germline ends came to 11 bases. Here the CDR3 DNA reads TGTGCCAGCTCACCACTTCGGACCGACGGCTACACCTTC. Protein: CASSPLRTDGYTF.

The chain has TRBV7-8 and TRBJ2-3; 7 nucleotides align to TRBD2. After removal of 0 bases from V and 0 bases from J, the junction contained 12 bases not matched to a gene. The CDR3 is 19 amino acids. Germline-derived CDR1 and CDR2 are SGHVS and FQNEAQ. The CDR3 loop reads CASSLAGYGAGPSTDTQYF. CDR3 DNA sequence: TGTGCCAGCAGCTTAGCTGGGTACGGAGCGGGGCCTAGCACAGATACGCAGTATTTT.

This clonotype is categorized as large. This rearrangement joins TRBV6-4 to TRBJ2-3; 10 positions match TRBD2. The germline V gene encodes CDR1 MRHNA and CDR2 SNTAGT. CDR3 length: 15 amino acids. V lost 2 bases, J lost 2 bases, and 1 base stayed unmatched. This CDR3 is CASSDSGGATDTQYF. Here the CDR3 DNA reads TGTGCCAGCAGTGACAGCGGGGGGGCCACAGATACGCAGTATTTT.

This chain connects TRBV27 to TRBJ2-7; D is tentatively TRBD1 or TRBD2 (6 bases each). Trimming removed 2 bases at V and 0 bases at J, with 14 bases between. Germline V gene lookup returns CDR1 MNHEY and CDR2 SMNVEV (reference sequence). The CDR3 is 16 amino acids. This chain's CDR3 is CASSLLGGQSSYEQYF. As DNA, the CDR3 is TGTGCCAGCAGTTTACTCGGGGGCCAGAGCTCCTACGAGCAGTACTTC.

This clonotype came up a few times. The chain joins TRBV6-2 or TRBV6-3 to TRBJ2-5; 8 bases fit TRBD1. Germline CDR1 MNHEY, CDR2 SVGEGT. V dropped 2 bases and J dropped 5; count of bases not matched to a gene: 4. The CDR3 is made up of 14 amino acids. CDR3 sequence reads: CASSYGQGSETQYF. DNA for the CDR3: TGTGCCAGCAGTTACGGACAGGGATCGGAGACCCAGTACTTC.

By share, this clonotype counts as large. The gene calls are TRBV25-1 and TRBJ1-2; a possible D gene is TRBD1 (5 bases). The CDR3 runs 13 residues. Trimming removed 4 bases at V and 6 bases at J, with 12 bases between. Germline lookup yields CDR1 MGHDK and CDR2 SYGVNS. The CDR3 bases are TGTGCCAGCAGTGGGGCAGGGTGGGATGGCTACACCTTC. Translation: CASSGAGWDGYTF.

This clonotype has a count of ten or more. V usage is TRBV6-4 and J usage is TRBJ2-3; TRBD1 aligns across 8 bases. The junction had 3 bases not matched to a gene; V was cut back by 5 bases and J by 2 bases. The germline V gene has CDR1 MRHNA and CDR2 SNTAGT. CDR3 length: 14 amino acids. CDR3 protein: CASSPQGDTDTQYF. The CDR3 DNA follows: TGTGCCAGCAGTCCACAGGGGGACACAGATACGCAGTATTTT.

This clonotype is medium-sized. The genes are TRBV7-2 and TRBJ2-2; TRBD2 agrees at 7 bases. CDR3 length: 15 amino acids. Germline values: CDR1 SGHTA, CDR2 FQGNSA. The V gene end was trimmed by 4 bases and the J gene end by 5 bases; junction bases not matched to a gene: 7. The CDR3 DNA reads as TGTGCCAGCAGCTCACTCGGGGGGATGACCGGGGAGCTGTTTTTT. Residues: CASSSLGGMTGELFF.

This clonotype is deemed medium-sized. The chain combines TRBV28 with TRBJ1-4; no definite D call. This CDR3 spans 20 amino acids. Germline-derived CDR1 and CDR2 are MDHEN and SYDVKM. The V gene lost 2 bases and the J gene lost 0 bases, with 22 bases spanning the gap. The chain's CDR3 is CASSLDVFFRPDPTNEKLFF. In DNA, the CDR3 is TGTGCCAGCAGTTTAGATGTCTTTTTTCGCCCGGACCCAACTAATGAAAAACTGTTTTTT.

This clonotype is classed as medium-sized. The chain has TRBV4-2 and TRBJ2-1; 9 nucleotides match TRBD2. After removal of 0 bases from V and 2 bases from J, the junction contained 2 bases not matched to a gene. The CDR3 consists of 16 residues. Germline V gene sequence: CDR1 LGHNA, CDR2 YNFKEQ. The CDR3 DNA reads as TGTGCCAGCAGCCAAGAAGGCGGGGGGGCCTACAATGAGCAGTTCTTC. This translates into CASSQEGGGAYNEQFF.

This sequence joins TRBV15 and TRBJ2-6; D perhaps matches TRBD1 (5 bases). Germline V CDR1 and CDR2: LNHNV, YYDKDF (reference sequence). Trimming stripped 0 bases from V and 0 bases from J, with 6 bases between. The CDR3 totals 16 residues. CDR3 nucleotide sequence: TGTGCCACCAGCAGAGATCAGGGCTCTGGGGCCAACGTCCTGACTTTC. Translation: CATSRDQGSGANVLTF.